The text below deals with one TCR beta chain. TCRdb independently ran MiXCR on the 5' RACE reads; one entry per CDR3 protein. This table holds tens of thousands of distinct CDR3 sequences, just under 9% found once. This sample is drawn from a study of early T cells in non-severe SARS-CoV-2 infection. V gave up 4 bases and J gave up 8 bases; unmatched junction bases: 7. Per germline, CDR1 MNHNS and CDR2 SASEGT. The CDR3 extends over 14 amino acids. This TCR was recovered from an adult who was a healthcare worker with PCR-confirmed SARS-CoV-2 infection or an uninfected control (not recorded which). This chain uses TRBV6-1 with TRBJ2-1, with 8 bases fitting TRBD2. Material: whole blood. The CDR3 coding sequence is TGTGCCAGCAGTGCCGGGAGGGCCTGGGATGAGCAGTTCTTC. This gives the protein CASSAGRAWDEQFF.